Presented here are 20 T cell receptor beta chains from one specimen sequenced in a study of blood T cell repertoires in COVID-19 (dated by TCRdb to 2020 to 2021). The method was the immunoSEQ multiplex PCR assay. TCRdb holds this immuneACCESS table with in-frame rearrangements only. Some clones are missing; in checked studies, unresolved V genes explain under half, and the rest has no known cause. The sample table lists 250,000 to 350,000 clones, 84% of them with a count of one. The ten largest make up more than 1.4% of the sample. Sequenced input: peripheral blood. These receptors were collected from a human donor with COVID-19, enrolled during active disease. The donor label of this sample is uncertain.

V usage is TRBV28 and J usage is TRBJ1-5, with TRBD1 identical over 7 bases. Germline-derived CDR1 and CDR2 are MDHEN and SYDVKM. This CDR3 is built from 15 residues. With 4 bases clipped from V and 0 bases from J, the junction kept 3 bases outside the gene matches. CDR3 loop: CASSYGQVSNQPQHF. In nucleotides, the CDR3 is TGTGCCAGCAGTTACGGACAGGTTAGCAATCAGCCCCAGCATTTT.

About this clone itself: One end of the junction fails to match germline, which may point to a read error. This sequence joins TRBV6-5 and TRBJ1-2; the match to TRBD1 covers 9 bases. This CDR3 comprises 14 residues. The germline CDR1 and CDR2 sequences are MNHEY and SVGAGI. The CDR3 DNA sequence: TGTGCCAACAGTCTCGGACAGGGGACCTATGGCTACACCTTC. Amino acid sequence: CANSLGQGTYGYTF.

This clone was picked up one time. The chain combines TRBV7-2 with TRBJ2-1; 7 bases are a match to TRBD2. The germline V gene has CDR1 SGHTA and CDR2 FQGNSA. The junction had 8 bases not matched to a gene; V was cut back by 5 bases and J by 4 bases. The CDR3 is 15 residues long. For the CDR3, the DNA is TGTGCCAGCAGCCCCTCTAGCGGAGCATACAATGAGCAGTTCTTC. Protein sequence: CASSPSSGAYNEQFF.

The chain couples TRBV12-5 to TRBJ1-6, with D perhaps TRBD1 (6 bases). In germline, CDR1 is LGHNT, CDR2 FRNRAP. Trimming left V 5 bases short and J 10 bases short, with 21 bases between. This CDR3 contains 16 residues. The CDR3 sequence is CASGPRQATKDSPLHF. In DNA, the CDR3 is TGTGCTAGTGGTCCCAGACAGGCGACGAAGGACTCACCCCTCCACTTT.

Here the CDR3 reads CASSLSGRASNEQFF. In nucleotides, the CDR3 is TGTGCCAGCAGCCTTAGCGGGAGGGCGTCCAATGAGCAGTTCTTC. This sequence joins TRBV3-1 (or the pseudogene TRBV3-2) and TRBJ2-1; 11 bases line up with TRBD2. This CDR3 region has 15 residues. V shed 4 bases and J 6 bases; nucleotides not matched to a gene: 5. The germline CDR1 and CDR2 sequences are LGHDT and YNNKEL (reference sequence).

The chain couples TRBV27 to TRBJ1-2; D may be TRBD1 (5 bases). Germline-derived CDR1 and CDR2 are MNHEY and SMNVEV (reference sequence). V was clipped by 4 bases and J by 2 bases, with 11 bases between them. The CDR3 loop spans 14 amino acids. CDR3 coding DNA: TGTGCCAGCAGTTCGTCAGGGATCAACTATGGCTACACCTTC. Encoded protein: CASSSSGINYGYTF.

The chain joins TRBV28 to TRBJ2-6; possible D gene TRBD2, 6 bases. Trimming left V 3 bases short and J 0 bases short, with 15 bases between. Looked up from germline, CDR1 is MDHEN and CDR2 is SYDVKM. This CDR3 has 18 residues. The CDR3 loop reads CASSFIRAGFSGANVLTF. CDR3 coding DNA: TGTGCCAGCAGTTTTATTAGGGCGGGGTTCTCTGGGGCCAACGTCCTGACTTTC.

The chain uses TRBV20-1 and TRBJ2-7; the D is unclear. Per germline, CDR1 DFQATT and CDR2 SNEGSKA (reference sequence). The CDR3 length is 11 residues. Trimming removed 4 bases from V and 0 bases from J, with 4 bases in between. The CDR3 spells CSATISYEQYF. The CDR3 nucleotides read TGCAGTGCTACCATCTCCTACGAGCAGTACTTC.

The rearrangement uses TRBV9 and TRBJ1-5, with D perhaps matching TRBD1 (5 bases). CDR1 is SGDLS, CDR2 YYNGEE, per germline. There are 13 residues in the CDR3. The germline V and J ends were trimmed by 3 bases and 9 bases, with 13 bases remaining between them. The CDR3 sequence is CASSARGTGPQHF. In DNA, the CDR3 is TGTGCCAGCAGCGCTCGGGGGACTGGGCCCCAGCATTTT.

This clone appeared a single time. The chain couples TRBV21-1 to TRBJ2-1; TRBD2, the D gene given by the table, was not confirmed from the DNA. TRBV21-1 is an annotated pseudogene. This CDR3 region has 15 residues. The CDR3 loop reads CASSPKPGGGDEQFF. The DNA for the CDR3 is TGTGCCAGCAGCCCAAAGCCGGGAGGGGGGGATGAGCAGTTCTTC.

V is TRBV12-5 and J is TRBJ2-1, with 10 bases fitting TRBD2. The CDR3 runs 16 residues. Germline V lookup: CDR1 LGHNT, CDR2 FRNRAP. J gave up 4 bases and V 5 bases, and 8 bases lay outside the gene matches. Here the CDR3 DNA reads TGTGCTAGTGGTGCCCCTCTAGCGGGAGTATACAATGAGCAGTTCTTC. As protein: CASGAPLAGVYNEQFF.

The chain has TRBV12-3 or TRBV12-4 and TRBJ2-7; 7 positions agree with TRBD2. Germline trimming cut 2 bases from V and 9 bases from J; bases unmatched to any gene: 7. The CDR3 runs 13 residues. CDR3 DNA sequence: TGTGCCAGCAGTTTATTACTTGAGCGGGGGCAGTACTTC. This gives the protein CASSLLLERGQYF.

This chain uses TRBV7-3 with TRBJ2-3, with 8 positions matching TRBD2. The CDR3 has 14 residues. V lost 5 bases and J lost 0; bases outside the gene matches: 1. From germline, CDR1 is SGHTA and CDR2 FQGTGA. CDR3 loop: CASSRLASTDTQYF. CDR3 nucleotides: TGTGCCAGCAGCCGACTAGCGAGCACAGATACGCAGTATTTT.

The V gene is TRBV4-1, the J gene TRBJ2-7; a possible D gene is TRBD1 (5 bases). The germline V and J ends were trimmed by 0 bases and 0 bases, with 12 bases remaining between them. Germline CDR1 is MGHRA and CDR2 is YSYEKL. The length of the CDR3 is 16 residues. The CDR3 coding sequence is TGCGCCAGCAGCCAAGAGGTGGGGCAGGCCTCCTACGAGCAGTACTTC. The encoded protein is CASSQEVGQASYEQYF.

V usage is TRBV4-3 and J usage is TRBJ2-3; 10 bases map to TRBD2. J lost 1 base, V lost 1 base, and 2 bases had no gene match. There are 16 residues in the CDR3. Germline values: CDR1 LGHNA, CDR2 YSLEER. CDR3 in amino acids: CASSQVGTSGTDTQYF. The CDR3 nucleotides are TGCGCCAGCAGCCAAGTTGGGACTAGCGGCACAGATACGCAGTATTTT.

V usage is TRBV7-2 and J usage is TRBJ2-1; D is perhaps TRBD1 (5 bases). Germline loops: CDR1 SGHTA, CDR2 FQGNSA. V was trimmed by 7 bases and J by 9 bases, leaving 16 bases between them. The CDR3 loop spans 13 amino acids. The CDR3 coding sequence is TGTGCCAGCACCTGGTCGCAAACAGGTGAGCAGTTCTTC. Amino acids: CASTWSQTGEQFF.

V usage is TRBV7-8 and J usage is TRBJ1-4, with D possibly matching TRBD1 (6 bases). From germline, CDR1 is SGHVS and CDR2 FQNEAQ. V gave up 10 bases and J gave up 7 bases, with 25 bases separating them. CDR3 length: 16 residues. CDR3 sequence: CATLQGRGQSSEKLFF. In DNA, the CDR3 is TGTGCCACCCTTCAGGGAAGAGGACAGTCCAGTGAAAAACTGTTTTTT.

This clone is a singleton in its sample. The rearrangement uses TRBV2 and TRBJ1-4; no reliable D call. V was pared by 6 bases and J by 4 bases, with 9 bases between. CDR1 is SNHLY and CDR2 is FYNNEI in the germline V gene. This CDR3 spans 13 amino acids. CDR3 DNA: TGTGCCAGCAGGACCGACTATAATGAAAAACTGTTTTTT. It translates to CASRTDYNEKLFF.

The rearrangement links TRBV7-2 to TRBJ2-7, with 8 bases fitting TRBD2. The CDR3 contains 16 residues. Germline V gene lookup returns CDR1 SGHTA and CDR2 FQGNSA. The J segment lost 1 base and the V segment lost 1 base, leaving 6 bases of the junction unmatched. DNA of the CDR3: TGTGCCAGCAGCTTAGATCGGCTAGCGGGTTCCTACGAGCAGTACTTC. This codes for CASSLDRLAGSYEQYF. Combining the CDR3 with reference TRBV7-2 and TRBJ2-7 gives the whole variable domain GAGVSQSPSNKVTEKGKDVELRCDPISGHTALYWYRQSLGQGLEFLIYFQGNSAPDKSGLPSDRFSAERTGGSVSTLTIQRTQQEDSAVYLCASSLDRLAGSYEQYFGPGTRLTVT.

This chain uses TRBV24-1 with TRBJ2-1; 8 bases map to TRBD2. CDR1 is KGHDR and CDR2 is SFDVKD in the germline V gene. The ends lost 4 bases at V and 6 bases at J; junction bases unmatched: 4. The CDR3 sequence is 14 residues long. The CDR3 reads CATSDRGGINEQFF. The DNA for the CDR3 is TGTGCCACCAGTGACCGGGGGGGCATCAATGAGCAGTTCTTC.